This entry lists 10 T cell receptor beta chains sequenced from one sample in a study of blood T cells in healthy people across ages. Primed by a sample-barcoded 5' primer and a J-beta primer mix, a second PCR proceeded for about 7 to 11 cycles. MiXCR, run by TCRdb on the 5' RACE reads, gives a single entry per CDR3 protein. In the table there are hundreds of thousands of distinct CDR3 sequences, 56% of which are singletons. The material sequenced was blood. These receptors all come from a middle-aged man in good health.

Note on this clonotype: At one of its ends the junction is not consistent with the germline gene, which may arise from a read error. The chain has TRBV12-3 or TRBV12-4 and TRBJ2-4; TRBD2 matches 9 bases. This CDR3 comprises 16 residues. The CDR3 DNA sequence: TGCGCCAGCAGTTTAGGGCTAGCGGGAACCCCGGCGGAGCAGTACTTC. Translated, it gives CASSLGLAGTPAEQYF.

This rearrangement joins TRBV7-2 to TRBJ2-4; TRBD1 agrees at 11 bases. The J call may not be correct, given that the DNA end is closer to TRBJ2-5. Germline V CDR1 and CDR2: SGHTA, FQGNSA. The CDR3 runs to 16 residues. The DNA of the CDR3 is TGTGCCAGCAGCTTAGTGGGGACAGGGGGTTCAGAGACCCAGTACTTC. Its protein product is CASSLVGTGGSETQYF.

The J gene is TRBJ2-1, the V gene TRBV4-2; 9 nucleotides align to TRBD2. TRBJ2-7 matches the DNA end more closely, so the J call is doubtful. This CDR3 has 18 amino acids. CDR1 and CDR2 (germline): LGHNA, YNFKEQ. CDR3 coding DNA: TGTGCCAGCAGCCCTAGCGGTGCCGGCGGGAGGGCCGAAAATGAGCAGTACTTC. Encoded protein: CASSPSGAGGRAENEQYF.

The rearrangement links TRBV5-1 to TRBJ2-7, with TRBD2 matching over 9 bases. J was trimmed by 6 bases and V by 5 bases; bases with no gene match: 3. The CDR3 runs 12 residues. Germline-derived CDR1 and CDR2 are SGHRS and YFSETQ. In DNA, the CDR3 is TGCGCCAGCAGGGTTAGCGGGAGCGAGCAGTACTTC. Translated, it gives CASRVSGSEQYF.

CDR3 nucleotides: TGTGCCACCAGTGATTGGGCAGGGGGCGAGCAGTACTTC. Its protein product is CATSDWAGGEQYF. V usage is TRBV24-1 and J usage is TRBJ2-4; 7 bases are a match to TRBD1. The DNA end favors TRBJ2-7, so the J call may be wrong. The CDR3 spans 13 residues. Per the germline V gene, CDR1 is KGHDR and CDR2 is SFDVKD.

V gene TRBV11-2 combines with J gene TRBJ2-5; TRBD2 matches 7 bases. The end of the DNA is better explained by TRBJ2-7, so the J call may be wrong. The CDR3 consists of 16 residues. Germline lookup yields CDR1 SGHAT and CDR2 FQNNGV. The CDR3 sequence is CASSSPTMSSGYEQYF. The CDR3 DNA sequence: TGTGCCAGCAGCTCCCCGACGATGTCTAGCGGTTACGAGCAGTACTTC.

The chain links TRBV4-3 to TRBJ1-1, with a possible D match to TRBD1 (5 bases). The CDR3 loop spans 14 amino acids. V lost 0 bases to trimming and J lost 7 bases, with 12 bases between them. The germline V gene has CDR1 LGHNA and CDR2 YSLEER. CDR3: CASSQDPGYSEAFF. The CDR3 coding sequence is TGCGCCAGCAGCCAAGATCCAGGGTACAGTGAAGCTTTCTTT.

This chain uses TRBV20-1 with TRBJ2-5; TRBD1 matches 10 bases. The tail of the sequence fits TRBJ2-7 better, so the J call may be wrong. The germline CDR1 and CDR2 sequences are DFQATT and SNEGSKA (reference sequence). This CDR3 region has 15 residues. CDR3 DNA: TGCAGTGCTAGCCTAATGGGACAGGGGCTACACGAGCAGTACTTC. Translated: CSASLMGQGLHEQYF.

This clonotype has only a few counts. V and J are TRBV12-3 or TRBV12-4 and TRBJ2-7; D assignment may be TRBD1 or TRBD2 (5 bases each). Trimming shortened V by 7 bases and J by 7 bases, and 17 bases separated the two germline ends. This CDR3 has 13 amino acids. The CDR3 spells CASTLGGTGEQYF. The DNA for the CDR3 is TGTGCCAGCACCCTGGGTGGGACGGGGGAGCAGTACTTC.

The chain is built from TRBV27 and TRBJ2-7, with TRBD2 matching 7 bases. TRBJ2-5 matches the DNA end more closely, so the J call is doubtful. Germline CDR1 MNHEY, CDR2 SMNVEV (reference sequence). CDR3 size: 16 residues. The CDR3 loop reads CASGERGSQIGETQYF. As DNA, the CDR3 is TGTGCCAGCGGAGAGCGGGGTTCGCAAATCGGGGAGACCCAGTACTTC.